This T cell receptor beta chain originates from a study of blood T cell repertoires in COVID-19. Original handling: It was from reference gene primer amplification that nucleated cell counts were estimated. Libraries were prepared by immunoSEQ multiplex PCR; TCRdb keeps only in-frame clonotypes and omits some of them. The D gene and trimming were derived from the DNA, and the V and J assignments and clone size from that table. This table has 200,000 to 250,000 clones, about 83% appearing once. The V gene's germline CDR1 is LGHNA and CDR2 YSLEER. The V and J ends lost 1 base and 4 bases respectively, with 10 bases between them. The CDR3 covers 14 residues.

Sequencing input: peripheral blood. The chain uses TRBV4-3 and TRBJ2-5; D might be TRBD1 (6 bases). The TCR sequence derives from a woman aged 30 to 39 with COVID-19, enrolled during active disease. CDR3 sequence reads: CASSQGGGPETQYF. The CDR3 bases are TGCGCCAGCAGCCAAGGTGGGGGCCCAGAGACCCAGTACTTC.